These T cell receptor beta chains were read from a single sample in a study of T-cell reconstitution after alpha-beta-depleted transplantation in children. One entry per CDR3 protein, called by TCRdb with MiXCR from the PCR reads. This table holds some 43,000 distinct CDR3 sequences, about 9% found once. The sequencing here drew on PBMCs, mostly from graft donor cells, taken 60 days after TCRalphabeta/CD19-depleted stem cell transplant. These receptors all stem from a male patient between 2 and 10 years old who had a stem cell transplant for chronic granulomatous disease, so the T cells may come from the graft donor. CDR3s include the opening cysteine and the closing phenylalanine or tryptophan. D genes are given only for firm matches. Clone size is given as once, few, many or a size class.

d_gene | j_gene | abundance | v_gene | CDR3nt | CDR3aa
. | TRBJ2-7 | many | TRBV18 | TGTGCCAGCACACCTACTCTGTCCTACGAGCAGTACTTC | CASTPTLSYEQYF
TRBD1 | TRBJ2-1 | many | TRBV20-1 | TGCAGTGCTAGAGGCTACAGGGGGTTGGCCTACAATGAGCAGTTCTTC | CSARGYRGLAYNEQFF
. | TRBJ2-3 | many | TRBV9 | TGTGCCAGCAGCGTAGCACGGGACACAGATACGCAGTATTTT | CASSVARDTDTQYF
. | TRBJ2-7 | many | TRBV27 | TGTGCCAGCAGTTTTACCGGCTACGAGCAGTACTTC | CASSFTGYEQYF
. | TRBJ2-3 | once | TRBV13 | TGTGCCAGCGGAGGGCAGGGACTTAGCCCCACAGATACGCAGTATTTT | CASGGQGLSPTDTQYF
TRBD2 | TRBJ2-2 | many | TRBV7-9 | TGTGCCAGCAGCTTAGGACCTCTGAGCGGGGTGAACACCGGGGAGCTGTTTTTT | CASSLGPLSGVNTGELFF
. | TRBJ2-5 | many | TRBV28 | TGTGCCAGCAGGGTAGCGGTCGGAGAGACCCAGTACTTC | CASRVAVGETQYF
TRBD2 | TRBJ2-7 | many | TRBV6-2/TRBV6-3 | TGTGCCAGCAGTAACCCCGAGCGGGAGATCCGCTACGAGCAGTACTTC | CASSNPEREIRYEQYF
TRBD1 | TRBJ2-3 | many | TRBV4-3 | TGCGCCAGCAGCCAAGACAACGACAGGGTATCAGATACGCAGTATTTT | CASSQDNDRVSDTQYF
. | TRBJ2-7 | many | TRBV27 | TGTGCCAGCAGTCCCCGAATTGGGGGCTACGAGCAGTACTTC | CASSPRIGGYEQYF
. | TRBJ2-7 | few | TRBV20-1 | TGCAGTGCTCACTCGGACCGATCCTACGAGCAGTACTTC | CSAHSDRSYEQYF